The 19 T cell receptor beta chains below all came from one sample that was sequenced in a study of blood T cell repertoires in COVID-19 (dated by TCRdb to 2020 to 2021). Library generation was performed with the immunoSEQ multiplex PCR assay. TCRdb stores this immuneACCESS table with in-frame sequences only. Part of the clones is absent; in the studies checked, under half of the shortfall reflects unresolved V genes, and no reason is known for the rest. Present in this sample are about 88,000 clones, 85% to 90% of which were seen just once. Of the sample, approximately 15% is held by the ten largest clones. Material: peripheral blood. These receptors all come from a woman aged 70-85 years with acute or convalescent COVID-19.

J is TRBJ2-3 and V is TRBV18; 8 bases are a match to TRBD1. The germline gives CDR1 KGHSH, CDR2 LQKENI. V lost 4 bases to trimming and J lost 0 bases; unmatched junction nucleotides: 3. This CDR3 is 15 amino acids long. DNA of the CDR3: TGTGCCAGCTCACTCGGGACAGGTAGCACAGATACGCAGTATTTT. It specifies CASSLGTGSTDTQYF.

The chain is built from TRBV9 and TRBJ2-1; the D gene is possibly TRBD1 (5 bases). Germline assignment: CDR1 SGDLS and CDR2 YYNGEE. This CDR3 comprises 15 residues. Trimming took 5 bases from V and 3 from J, leaving 15 bases between them. In DNA, the CDR3 is TGTGCCAGCAGGGATACAGGTGCAAGCTACAATGAGCAGTTCTTC. This codes for CASRDTGASYNEQFF.

The genes are TRBV10-3 and TRBJ1-2, with D possibly TRBD1 on 6 matching bases. Trimming removed 3 bases from V and 8 bases from J, with 13 bases in between. Per germline, CDR1 ENHRY and CDR2 SYGVKD. This CDR3 comprises 13 residues. CDR3: CAISDGQGYGYTF. The CDR3 nucleotides are TGTGCCATCAGTGACGGGCAGGGGTACGGCTACACCTTC.

This clone was seen just once. As DNA, the CDR3 is TGTGCCAGCCCGACCGACCTAGCTAACTATGGCTACACCTTC. Encoded protein: CASPTDLANYGYTF. The chain joins TRBV2 to TRBJ1-2; D remains ambiguous. This CDR3 is 14 amino acids long. CDR1 is SNHLY and CDR2 is FYNNEI in the germline V gene. V was pared by 8 bases and J by 0 bases, with 13 bases between.

The rearrangement uses TRBV6-5 and TRBJ1-2; D is uncertain. The germline CDR1 and CDR2 sequences are MNHEY and SVGAGI. The CDR3 has 13 amino acids. Deletions cut 6 bases from V and 6 bases from J, with 14 bases between. DNA for the CDR3: TGTGCCAGCAGGAGTCGGAGGGAACATGGCTACACCTTC. Translating it yields CASRSRREHGYTF.

This chain joins TRBV29-1 and TRBJ1-1; a weak D match, TRBD1 (6 bases). The CDR3 loop spans 13 amino acids. V was trimmed by 7 bases and J by 5 bases, leaving 17 bases between them. From germline, CDR1 is SQVTM and CDR2 ANQGSEA. The chain's CDR3 is CSGLGGRGTEAFF. In DNA, the CDR3 is TGCAGCGGGTTAGGGGGACGAGGAACTGAAGCTTTCTTT.

The rearrangement links TRBV10-1 to TRBJ2-1; the D gene is possibly TRBD2 (5 bases). Germline-derived CDR1 and CDR2 are WNHNN and SYGVQD (reference sequence). There are 13 residues in the CDR3. V lost 6 bases and J lost 9, with 15 bases in between. The CDR3 DNA follows: TGCGCCAGCAGCCGAGGGCGGGTGGGTGAGCAGTTCTTC. Amino acid sequence: CASSRGRVGEQFF.

The chain recombines TRBV5-1 with TRBJ1-1; a possible D gene is TRBD1 (5 bases). The CDR3 totals 14 residues. The germline CDR1 and CDR2 sequences are SGHRS and YFSETQ. The germline V and J ends were trimmed by 2 bases and 3 bases, with 11 bases remaining between them. The CDR3 region has the DNA TGCGCCAGCAGCTTTGGTGGGGGGGACACTGAAGCTTTCTTT. It translates to CASSFGGGDTEAFF.

This sequence joins TRBV25-1 and TRBJ1-1; TRBD1 might be the D (6 bases). The CDR3 contains 15 residues. From germline, CDR1 is MGHDK and CDR2 SYGVNS. V shed 4 bases and J shed 0 bases, with 12 bases lying between them. This CDR3 is CASSAAQGVNTEAFF. For the CDR3, the DNA is TGTGCCAGCAGTGCTGCACAGGGTGTGAACACTGAAGCTTTCTTT.

The chain uses TRBV7-8 and TRBJ1-1; 8 bases align to TRBD1. The CDR3 covers 13 residues. Germline-derived CDR1 and CDR2 are SGHVS and FQNEAQ. With V trimmed by 5 bases and J by 7 bases, 6 bases remained unmatched. DNA for the CDR3: TGTGCCAGCAGCCTAACAGGGGGTTTTGAAGCTTTCTTT. It specifies CASSLTGGFEAFF.

This chain connects TRBV25-1 to TRBJ1-2, with D possibly matching TRBD1 (5 bases). There are 17 residues in the CDR3. V was shortened by 3 bases and J by 6 bases, with 23 bases between the two germline ends. The germline V gene encodes CDR1 MGHDK and CDR2 SYGVNS. This chain's CDR3 is CASSDYFLRGGENGYTF. The CDR3 DNA reads as TGTGCCAGCAGTGATTACTTCTTGCGGGGAGGGGAGAATGGCTACACCTTC.

The chain recombines TRBV4-1 with TRBJ1-1, with TRBD1 identical over 9 bases. CDR1 is MGHRA and CDR2 is YSYEKL in the germline V gene. V lost 4 bases and J lost 6; bases outside the gene matches: 12. This CDR3 region has 16 residues. CDR3 sequence: CASSPLVRDRVPEAFF. CDR3 DNA: TGCGCCAGCAGCCCCCTGGTCCGGGACAGGGTACCTGAAGCTTTCTTT.

The CDR3 sequence is CASSSGVGTEAFF. The CDR3 bases are TGTGCCAGCAGCTCAGGGGTGGGGACTGAAGCTTTCTTT. This chain joins TRBV27 and TRBJ1-1, with a weak D call TRBD1 (6 bases). The germline CDR1 and CDR2 sequences are MNHEY and SMNVEV (reference sequence). Trimming removed 6 bases from V and 5 bases from J, with 13 bases in between. The CDR3 length is 13 residues.

The rearrangement uses TRBV29-1 and TRBJ2-1, with D perhaps TRBD1 (6 bases). This CDR3 contains 13 residues. Per the germline V gene, CDR1 is SQVTM and CDR2 is ANQGSEA. Trimming took 3 bases from V and 3 from J, leaving 9 bases between them. Written as DNA, the CDR3 is TGCAGCGTTGATGGGACACTCTACAATGAGCAGTTCTTC. Encoded protein: CSVDGTLYNEQFF.

This clone was counted between two and nine times. The CDR3 spells CASSPWPSEAFF. The CDR3 region has the DNA TGTGCCAGCAGCCCCTGGCCCTCTGAAGCTTTCTTT. This chain uses TRBV7-9 with TRBJ1-1; D is unresolved. Trimming removed 5 bases at V and 6 bases at J, with 10 bases between. This CDR3 contains 12 residues. Germline CDR1 SEHNR, CDR2 FQNEAQ (reference sequence).

The V gene is TRBV9, the J gene TRBJ2-4; 16 bases agree with TRBD2. Unmatched junction bases numbered 8, after V lost 4 bases and J lost 7 bases. The V gene's germline CDR1 is SGDLS and CDR2 YYNGEE. The CDR3 loop spans 17 amino acids. CDR3 DNA sequence: TGTGCCAGCAGCCCCGGGACTAGCGGGAGGGCCTTGAACATTCAGTACTTC. Protein: CASSPGTSGRALNIQYF.

The J gene is TRBJ2-1, the V gene TRBV7-7, with 12 bases identical to TRBD2. Germline loops: CDR1 SSHAT, CDR2 FNYEAQ (reference sequence). This CDR3 is built from 14 residues. V shed 4 bases and J 8 bases; nucleotides not matched to a gene: 3. This chain's CDR3 is CASSSGTSGHEQFF. As DNA, the CDR3 is TGTGCCAGCAGCTCCGGGACTAGCGGGCATGAGCAGTTCTTC.

The CDR3 region has the DNA TGTGCCCGTCAGGGTAGGCCTTACCAAGAGACCCAGTACTTC. Its protein is CARQGRPYQETQYF. The chain is built from TRBV21-1 and TRBJ2-5; the D segment call TRBD1 is taken from the table without a DNA check. TRBV21-1 is a pseudogene segment. The CDR3 is 14 residues long.

The V call is TRBV19, the J call TRBJ2-3; the match to TRBD1 covers 10 bases. There are 15 residues in the CDR3. The V gene's germline CDR1 is LNHDA and CDR2 SQIVND (reference sequence). Unmatched junction bases numbered 7, after V lost 6 bases and J lost 4 bases. CDR3 nucleotide sequence: TGTGCCAGTAGCCGCGGGACAGGGGCTTCAGATACGCAGTATTTT. It codes for CASSRGTGASDTQYF.